The 13 T cell receptor beta chains given below trace back to one sample, sequenced in a study of T cell responses to AZD1222 COVID-19 vaccine. Method: immunoSEQ multiplex PCR; TCRdb's copy keeps in-frame clones and lacks some. The table has more than 95,000 clones, over 80% seen once; the top ten hold less than 9.5%. This specimen consisted of peripheral blood, obtained on day 0 of AZD1222 vaccination. These receptors were obtained from an adult in good health.

The J gene is TRBJ2-7, the V gene TRBV6-1; possibly TRBD2 for D (6 bases). V was pared by 5 bases and J by 6 bases, with 11 bases between. This CDR3 comprises 12 residues. CDR1 and CDR2 (germline): MNHNS, SASEGT. CDR3: CASSRRGGEQYF. Written as DNA, the CDR3 is TGTGCCAGCAGTAGGAGGGGCGGCGAGCAGTACTTC.

The sample holds one count of this clone. The J gene is TRBJ2-5, the V gene TRBV5-4; TRBD2 aligns across 7 bases. The trim removed 2 bases at V and 1 base at J, leaving 5 bases unmatched. This CDR3 is built from 15 residues. CDR1 is SGHNT, CDR2 YYREEE, per germline (reference sequence). This CDR3 reads CASSFTGGFQETQYF. For the CDR3, the DNA is TGTGCCAGCAGCTTTACGGGGGGATTCCAAGAGACCCAGTACTTC. The full variable domain, completed using reference TRBV5-4 and TRBJ2-5, is ETGVTQSPTHLIKTRGQQVTLRCSSQSGHNTVSWYQQALGQGPQFIFQYYREEENGRGNFPPRFSGLQFPNYSSELNVNALELDDSALYLCASSFTGGFQETQYFGPGTRLLVL.

This chain uses TRBV3-1 (or the pseudogene TRBV3-2) with TRBJ2-7, with 7 bases that match TRBD2. The germline V gene has CDR1 LGHDT and CDR2 YNNKEL (reference sequence). J was trimmed by 1 base and V by 1 base; bases with no gene match: 4. This CDR3 region has 15 residues. The CDR3 sequence is CASSQAWGGSYEQYF. The CDR3, as DNA: TGTGCCAGCAGCCAAGCGTGGGGGGGGTCCTACGAGCAGTACTTC.

The sample holds one count of this clone. The CDR3 is CASSQEGNRVGAYEQYF. The CDR3 DNA follows: TGCGCCAGCAGCCAGGAAGGAAACAGGGTCGGTGCCTACGAGCAGTACTTC. The chain is built from TRBV4-3 and TRBJ2-7; maybe TRBD1 (6 bases). The CDR3 totals 17 residues. Germline V gives CDR1 LGHNA, CDR2 YSLEER. V was cut by 3 bases and J by 2 bases, with 20 bases left in between.

The chain links TRBV6-1 to TRBJ2-3; 7 positions match TRBD1. V shed 0 bases, J shed 6 bases, and the junction held 12 bases outside the gene matches. Germline CDR1 and CDR2: MNHNS and SASEGT. The length of the CDR3 is 17 residues. CDR3 region: CASSEAPGQLRGDTQYF. In DNA form, the CDR3 reads TGTGCCAGCAGTGAAGCACCGGGACAGTTAAGGGGTGATACGCAGTATTTT.

This clone was counted once. V is TRBV6-5 and J is TRBJ1-3; D is unclear. Germline V gene lookup returns CDR1 MNHEY and CDR2 SVGAGI. The CDR3 runs 14 residues. The V end was cut by 4 bases, the J end by 0 bases, with 7 bases between. CDR3 sequence (DNA): TGTGCCAGCAGTTCCCCCAGCTCTGGAAACACCATATATTTT. It codes for CASSSPSSGNTIYF.

The V gene is TRBV6-2 or TRBV6-3, the J gene TRBJ2-3; 9 bases are a match to TRBD1. The trim removed 0 bases at V and 1 base at J, leaving 2 bases unmatched. Germline CDR1 MNHEY, CDR2 SVGEGT. The CDR3 is 16 residues long. CDR3 bases: TGTGCCAGCAGTTACTCGAGGACAGGGGGCACAGATACGCAGTATTTT. Its translation: CASSYSRTGGTDTQYF.

The V call is TRBV5-1, the J call TRBJ2-1, with 9 bases lining up with TRBD2. The CDR3 contains 16 residues. Germline CDR1 SGHRS, CDR2 YFSETQ. Germline trimming cut 2 bases from V and 7 bases from J; bases unmatched to any gene: 10. Written as DNA, the CDR3 is TGCGCCAGCAGCTTTTCTGGCGGGAGGGCCGTGAATGAGCAGTTCTTC. It codes for CASSFSGGRAVNEQFF.

The chain joins TRBV28 to TRBJ1-4; TRBD1 matches 7 bases. This CDR3 comprises 19 residues. Trimming at V came to 8 bases and at J to 1 base, leaving 19 bases not matched to a gene. The germline CDR1 and CDR2 sequences are MDHEN and SYDVKM. The CDR3 DNA is TGTGCCAGCGGAACCCCTCGAGGGGGCGCGAGGGGAACTAATGAAAAACTGTTTTTT. Residues: CASGTPRGGARGTNEKLFF.

The chain joins TRBV3-1 (or the pseudogene TRBV3-2) to TRBJ1-3, with unresolved D. Germline loops: CDR1 LGHDT, CDR2 YNNKEL (reference sequence). Between the trimmed V and J ends, which lost 0 bases and 6 bases, there was a span of 9 bases. This CDR3 is 14 amino acids long. The CDR3 DNA reads as TGTGCCAGCAGCCAAGATGGGGATGTAAACACCATATATTTT. Translation: CASSQDGDVNTIYF.

CDR3 sequence reads: CASSLDGNRNTIYF. Written as DNA, the CDR3 is TGCGCCAGCAGCTTGGACGGGAATCGAAACACCATATATTTT. The rearrangement joins TRBV5-1 to TRBJ1-3; no definite D call. Germline CDR1 SGHRS, CDR2 YFSETQ. Between the trimmed V and J ends, which lost 0 bases and 5 bases, there was a span of 9 bases. The CDR3 has 14 amino acids.

The gene calls are TRBV28 and TRBJ1-4; tentative D call: TRBD1 (5 bases). Trimming pared 5 bases from V and 7 bases from J, leaving 20 bases between. Germline CDR1 MDHEN, CDR2 SYDVKM. The CDR3 sequence is 16 residues long. The CDR3 is CASSPPLYTRGEKLFF. The CDR3 DNA follows: TGTGCCAGCAGTCCTCCCCTTTATACGAGGGGTGAAAAACTGTTTTTT.

V gene TRBV29-1 combines with J gene TRBJ2-2; 13 bases fit TRBD2. Trimming at V came to 4 bases and at J to 5 bases, leaving 1 base not matched to a gene. Germline V gene data show CDR1 as SQVTM and CDR2 as ANQGSEA. CDR3 length: 14 amino acids. The CDR3 region is CSVGLAGGTGELFF. The CDR3 coding sequence is TGCAGCGTTGGACTAGCGGGAGGAACCGGGGAGCTGTTTTTT.